These 22 T cell receptor beta chains share one sample of origin, sequenced in a study of technical replicates of blood from several donors. Generated by immunoSEQ multiplex PCR, the TCRdb table keeps only in-frame clones and is missing some. Of fewer than 85,000 clones listed, 92% are singletons. Sequencing used T cells isolated from PBMCs. The receptors here all came from a human donor in good health.

The chain links TRBV14 to TRBJ1-1; tentative D call: TRBD1 (5 bases). V was pared by 5 bases and J by 3 bases, with 10 bases between. The V gene's germline CDR1 is SGHDN and CDR2 FVKESK. There are 13 residues in the CDR3. The CDR3 protein is CASSLGVHTEAFF. CDR3 coding DNA: TGTGCCAGCAGCTTAGGGGTGCACACTGAAGCTTTCTTT.

This chain connects TRBV4-3 to TRBJ2-3; D remains ambiguous. The germline gives CDR1 LGHNA, CDR2 YSLEER. V lost 0 bases and J lost 6, with 7 bases in between. This CDR3 is 13 amino acids long. The CDR3 DNA is TGCGCCAGCAGCCAAGATCCGAGCGATACGCAGTATTTT. Its translation: CASSQDPSDTQYF.

The V and J genes are TRBV19 and TRBJ2-7; 8 bases align to TRBD2. The CDR3 covers 14 residues. Germline V gene lookup returns CDR1 LNHDA and CDR2 SQIVND (reference sequence). After removal of 8 bases from V and 4 bases from J, the junction contained 10 bases not matched to a gene. The CDR3 protein is CASSSERETYEQYF. The CDR3 DNA follows: TGTGCCAGTTCTTCAGAGCGGGAGACGTACGAGCAGTACTTC.

This chain uses TRBV21-1 with TRBJ2-1; whether TRBD1, the table's D call, matches the DNA was not checked. TRBV21-1 is noted as a pseudogene. The CDR3 is made up of 13 amino acids. The CDR3 spells CASSKGAGRKQFF. The CDR3 DNA is TGTGCCAGCAGCAAAGGGGCAGGGCGGAAGCAGTTCTTC.

CDR3 loop: CASSNPSDREYGYTF. The CDR3, as DNA: TGTGCCAGCAGCAACCCTTCCGACAGGGAATACGGCTACACCTTC. The chain links TRBV5-4 to TRBJ1-2, with 7 bases aligning to TRBD1. The germline V gene has CDR1 SGHNT and CDR2 YYREEE (reference sequence). The CDR3 runs to 15 residues. Unmatched junction bases numbered 14, after V lost 4 bases and J lost 8 bases.

This chain uses TRBV7-9 with TRBJ2-7; 12 bases are a match to TRBD2. CDR3 length equals 15 residues. Losses at the gene ends were 6 bases for V and 7 bases for J; bases not matched to a gene: 10. Germline lookup yields CDR1 SEHNR and CDR2 FQNEAQ (reference sequence). The CDR3 reads CASSRRLAGEGEQYF. The CDR3 DNA is TGTGCCAGCAGTAGACGACTAGCGGGAGAAGGTGAGCAGTACTTC.

V and J are TRBV5-6 and TRBJ2-1; 12 nucleotides line up with TRBD2. Per the germline V gene, CDR1 is SGHDT and CDR2 is YYEEEE. This CDR3 has 18 amino acids. V lost 2 bases to trimming and J lost 4 bases; unmatched junction nucleotides: 10. The CDR3 reads CASSLLAGGKSFYNEQFF. CDR3 DNA: TGTGCCAGCAGCTTACTAGCGGGAGGTAAATCGTTTTACAATGAGCAGTTCTTC.

The chain links TRBV7-2 to TRBJ1-1, with TRBD1 identical over 7 bases. Germline CDR1 and CDR2: SGHTA and FQGNSA. The V segment lost 1 base and the J segment 7 bases; nucleotides outside the gene matches: 3. The CDR3 runs to 13 residues. The CDR3 reads CASSLEQGNEAFF. The CDR3 DNA reads TGTGCCAGCAGCTTAGAACAGGGGAATGAAGCTTTCTTT.

V usage is TRBV7-2 and J usage is TRBJ2-5; possible D gene TRBD2, 5 bases. This CDR3 region has 14 residues. Germline V gives CDR1 SGHTA, CDR2 FQGNSA. Between the trimmed V and J ends, which lost 5 bases and 4 bases, there was a span of 14 bases. The CDR3: CASSPPPGRETQYF. DNA for the CDR3: TGTGCCAGCAGCCCCCCGCCGGGAAGAGAGACCCAGTACTTC.

The V call is TRBV28, the J call TRBJ2-7, with 14 bases lining up with TRBD2. V was pared by 3 bases and J by 8 bases, with 24 bases of the junction left unmatched. Looked up from germline, CDR1 is MDHEN and CDR2 is SYDVKM. This CDR3 comprises 21 residues. The chain's CDR3 is CASSFVRVGLAGGTLRYKQYF. The DNA for the CDR3 is TGTGCCAGCAGTTTCGTCAGGGTTGGACTAGCGGGAGGTACCCTTAGGTATAAGCAGTACTTC. Complete variable domain (other parts from reference TRBV28 and TRBJ2-7): DVKVTQSSRYLVKRTGEKVFLECVQDMDHENMFWYRQDPGLGLRLIYFSYDVKMKEKGDIPEGYSVSREKKERFSLILESASTNQTSMYLCASSFVRVGLAGGTLRYKQYFGPGTRLTVT.

The chain has TRBV7-9 and TRBJ1-2; maybe TRBD1 (6 bases). Trimming removed 2 bases from V and 7 bases from J, with 14 bases in between. The CDR3 is 14 amino acids. Germline V gene data show CDR1 as SEHNR and CDR2 as FQNEAQ (reference sequence). CDR3 bases: TGTGCCAGCAGCTTAATCGCTCAGGGGTCTGGCTACACCTTC. Encoded protein: CASSLIAQGSGYTF.

V is TRBV7-2 and J is TRBJ2-7; no firm D call. The ends were cut back, 1 base at V and 5 bases at J, with 3 bases in the middle. The CDR3 contains 11 residues. CDR1 is SGHTA, CDR2 FQGNSA, per germline. The CDR3 bases are TGTGCCAGCAGCTTAGGTAACGAGCAGTACTTC. Its protein product is CASSLGNEQYF.

In nucleotides, the CDR3 is TGTGCCAGCAGTTTAGCCGGGGGACGGGGGAACACTGAAGCTTTCTTT. It yields the protein CASSLAGGRGNTEAFF. This chain uses TRBV27 with TRBJ1-1; perhaps TRBD1 as D (5 bases). CDR1 and CDR2 (germline): MNHEY, SMNVEV (reference sequence). The CDR3 has 16 residues. Between the trimmed V and J ends, which lost 2 bases and 1 base, there was a span of 14 bases.

This clone has a single count. The sample has other DNA sequences that encode this CDR3 too. The J gene is TRBJ2-7, the V gene TRBV7-9; possibly TRBD2 for D (6 bases). There are 12 residues in the CDR3. Deletions cut 6 bases from V and 6 bases from J, with 12 bases between. The V gene's germline CDR1 is SEHNR and CDR2 FQNEAQ (reference sequence). This chain's CDR3 is CASSSQGGEQYF. The CDR3, as DNA: TGTGCCAGCAGTTCTCAGGGAGGCGAGCAGTACTTC.

The rearrangement joins TRBV9 to TRBJ2-5; 9 bases are shared with TRBD2. This CDR3 region has 16 residues. Trimming at V came to 0 bases and at J to 5 bases, leaving 8 bases not matched to a gene. Germline V gene sequence: CDR1 SGDLS, CDR2 YYNGEE. The chain's CDR3 is CASSVGIAGEWETQYF. Written as DNA, the CDR3 is TGTGCCAGCAGCGTAGGGATAGCGGGAGAGTGGGAGACCCAGTACTTC.

This sequence joins TRBV29-1 and TRBJ2-7; tentatively, D is TRBD1 (5 bases). Trimming cost V 4 bases and J 3 bases, with 13 bases left between them. Germline V gene lookup returns CDR1 SQVTM and CDR2 ANQGSEA. CDR3 length equals 13 residues. The CDR3 spells CSVGDSSLYEQYF. The DNA of the CDR3 is TGCAGCGTTGGTGACAGCTCGCTCTACGAGCAGTACTTC.

The genes are TRBV19 and TRBJ2-5, with TRBD2 identical over 12 bases. Germline CDR1 reads LNHDA; CDR2 reads SQIVND (reference sequence). Losses at the gene ends were 4 bases for V and 4 bases for J; bases not matched to a gene: 4. This CDR3 spans 15 amino acids. The CDR3 sequence is CASSKTSGRSETQYF. CDR3 coding DNA: TGTGCCAGTAGTAAGACTAGCGGGAGATCAGAGACCCAGTACTTC.

This clone was detected only once. The rearrangement links TRBV7-6 to TRBJ1-3; weak D call: TRBD1 (5 bases). V lost 5 bases to trimming and J lost 2 bases, with 10 bases between them. The CDR3 runs to 14 residues. The V gene's germline CDR1 is SGHVS and CDR2 FNYEAQ. In DNA form, the CDR3 reads TGTGCCAGCAGCCCAGGGAGGGCTGGAAACACCATATATTTT. This codes for CASSPGRAGNTIYF.

This rearrangement joins TRBV5-1 to TRBJ2-7; TRBD2 might be the D (6 bases). The germline gives CDR1 SGHRS, CDR2 YFSETQ. This CDR3 contains 15 residues. Trimming took off 5 bases at V and 4 bases at J, with 19 bases between the two ends. CDR3 in DNA: TGCGCCAGCAGACGAGACTGGCAAGGAGGGTACGAGCAGTACTTC. This codes for CASRRDWQGGYEQYF.

This clone was detected a few times. Within the sample, other DNA sequences also encode this same CDR3. CDR3 in amino acids: CASSARGLGTEAFF. As DNA, the CDR3 is TGTGCCAGCAGTGCCCGGGGATTAGGGACTGAAGCTTTCTTT. This rearrangement joins TRBV9 to TRBJ1-1; D remains ambiguous. Germline CDR1 SGDLS, CDR2 YYNGEE. The CDR3 runs to 14 residues. V was pared by 5 bases and J by 5 bases, with 16 bases between.

This sequence joins TRBV30 and TRBJ2-7; TRBD2 is a possible D gene (6 bases). The V gene lost 0 bases and the J gene lost 6 bases, with 18 bases spanning the gap. This CDR3 is 15 amino acids long. CDR1 is GTSNPN and CDR2 is SVGIG in the germline V gene (reference sequence). This CDR3 reads CAWSVKEGPGREQYF. CDR3 DNA: TGTGCCTGGAGTGTAAAGGAGGGCCCGGGACGCGAGCAGTACTTC. Drawing the rest from reference TRBV30 and TRBJ2-7, the complete variable domain is SQTIHQWPATLVQPVGSPLSLECTVEGTSNPNLYWYRQAAGRGLQLLFYSVGIGQISSEVPQNLSASRPQDRQFILSSKKLLLSDSGFYLCAWSVKEGPGREQYFGPGTRLTVT.

In its sample, this clone was seen once. The chain links TRBV7-3 to TRBJ2-7; 9 bases map to TRBD2. CDR3 length: 14 residues. Looked up from germline, CDR1 is SGHTA and CDR2 is FQGTGA. V lost 3 bases, J lost 5 bases, and 5 bases stayed unmatched. CDR3 coding DNA: TGTGCCAGCAGCTTGCCGGGACTAGCACACGAGCAGTACTTC. Its protein product is CASSLPGLAHEQYF. Drawing the rest from reference TRBV7-3 and TRBJ2-7, the complete variable domain is GAGVSQTPSNKVTEKGKYVELRCDPISGHTALYWYRQSLGQGPEFLIYFQGTGAADDSGLPNDRFFAVRPEGSVSTLKIQRTERGDSAVYLCASSLPGLAHEQYFGPGTRLTVT.